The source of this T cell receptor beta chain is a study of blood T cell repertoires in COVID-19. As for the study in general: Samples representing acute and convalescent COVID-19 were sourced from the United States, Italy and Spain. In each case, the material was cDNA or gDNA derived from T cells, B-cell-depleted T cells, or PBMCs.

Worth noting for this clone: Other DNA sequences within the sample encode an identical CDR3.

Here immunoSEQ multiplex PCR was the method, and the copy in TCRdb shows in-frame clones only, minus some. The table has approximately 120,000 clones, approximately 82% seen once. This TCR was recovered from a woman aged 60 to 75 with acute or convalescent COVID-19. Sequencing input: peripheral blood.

The CDR3 region is CASSDGTLGNTIYF. CDR3 DNA: TGCGCCAGCAGTGATGGGACTCTGGGGAACACCATATATTTT. The chain uses TRBV10-1 and TRBJ1-3; possibly TRBD1 for D (5 bases). Germline V gene sequence: CDR1 WNHNN, CDR2 SYGVQD (reference sequence). The CDR3 loop spans 14 amino acids. With 3 bases removed from V and 7 bases from J, the gap between germline ends came to 13 bases.